The present entry profiles one TCR beta chain with its context. Healthy HIV-negative adults without recent acute infections or vaccinations served as donors. The ends were cut back, 0 bases at V and 1 base at J, with 19 bases in the middle. The CDR3 extends over 19 amino acids. From germline, CDR1 is LGHNA and CDR2 YSLEER. Assay: immunoSEQ multiplex PCR; the TCRdb copy retains only in-frame clones and omits some. This sample has about 2 million clones, with 95% found just once. This entry is derived from a study of shared clonotypes between healthy human individuals. The receptor's source is a man between 18 and 29 years old in good health. Sequencing was performed on naive CD4+ T cells sorted from blood. As to subset: CD45RA+ positively selected. The gene calls are TRBV4-3 and TRBJ2-4; no definite D call. In DNA, the CDR3 is TGCGCCAGCAGCCAAGAGGTGGGCGGCCAGAAACATGCCAAAAACATTCAGTACTTC. It encodes CASSQEVGGQKHAKNIQYF.